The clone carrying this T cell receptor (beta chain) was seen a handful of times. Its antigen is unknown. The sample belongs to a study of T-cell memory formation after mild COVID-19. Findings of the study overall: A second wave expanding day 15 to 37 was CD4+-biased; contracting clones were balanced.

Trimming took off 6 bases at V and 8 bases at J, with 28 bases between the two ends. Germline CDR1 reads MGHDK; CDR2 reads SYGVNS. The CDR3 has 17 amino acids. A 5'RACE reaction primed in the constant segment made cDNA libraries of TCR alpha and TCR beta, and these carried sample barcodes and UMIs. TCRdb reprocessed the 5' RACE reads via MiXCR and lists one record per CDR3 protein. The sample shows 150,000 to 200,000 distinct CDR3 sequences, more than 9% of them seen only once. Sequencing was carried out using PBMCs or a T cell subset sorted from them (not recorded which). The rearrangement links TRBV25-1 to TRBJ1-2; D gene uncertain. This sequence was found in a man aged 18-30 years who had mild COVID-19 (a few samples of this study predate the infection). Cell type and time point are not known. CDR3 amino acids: CASSPPTYAGGRQGYTF. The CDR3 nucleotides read TGTGCCAGCAGCCCTCCCACCTATGCCGGTGGCCGACAAGGCTACACCTTC.